What follows are 8 T cell receptor beta chains derived from one specimen sequenced in a study of blood T cells in healthy people across ages. With a J-beta primer mix and a sample-barcoded 5' primer, a second PCR ran 7 to 11 cycles. In TCRdb, the 5' RACE reads were re-called with MiXCR into one record per CDR3 protein. The sample has some 760,000 distinct CDR3 sequences, 20% to 25% seen once. These data also featured in a second study, about T cells of mothers and their children.

The material sequenced was blood. These receptors were taken from a boy younger than 18 in good health.

This rearrangement joins TRBV11-2 to TRBJ2-2; D might be TRBD2 (5 bases). Germline-derived CDR1 and CDR2 are SGHAT and FQNNGV. The CDR3 is 13 residues long. The ends were cut back, 5 bases at V and 11 bases at J, with 15 bases in the middle. This CDR3 reads CASSPIVRGELFF. The CDR3 DNA reads as TGTGCCAGCAGCCCCATAGTCCGGGGAGAGCTGTTTTTT.

On this clonotype itself: The junction differs from germline at one of its ends, possibly a read error. This sequence joins TRBV2 and TRBJ1-5; maybe TRBD1 (6 bases). CDR1 and CDR2 from the germline V gene are SNHLY and FYNNEI. This CDR3 spans 14 amino acids. The CDR3 protein is CACSVQGTNQPQHF. The CDR3, as DNA: TGTGCCTGCAGTGTGCAGGGGACCAATCAGCCCCAGCATTTT.

This clonotype was recorded many times. The chain couples TRBV18 to TRBJ2-1; TRBD2 matches at 8 bases. The CDR3 is 14 residues long. The germline V gene has CDR1 KGHSH and CDR2 LQKENI. Trimming took 6 bases from V and 7 from J; bases not matched to a gene: 8. The CDR3: CASSTGLVGNEQFF. CDR3 nucleotide sequence: TGTGCCAGCTCGACGGGACTAGTAGGGAATGAGCAGTTCTTC.

J is TRBJ2-1 and V is TRBV29-1; no reliable D call. CDR1 and CDR2 (germline): SQVTM, ANQGSEA. The CDR3 totals 13 residues. The V end lost 0 bases, the J end lost 7 bases, and 10 bases lay between the germline ends. The chain's CDR3 is CSVEDSLLNEQFF. The CDR3 bases are TGCAGCGTTGAAGATTCCCTATTAAATGAGCAGTTCTTC.

In this sample, this clonotype turned up a few times. The rearrangement uses TRBV28 and TRBJ2-5; 9 bases align to TRBD1. Gene TRBJ2-7 matches the end of the DNA better, so the J call may be wrong. This CDR3 is 14 amino acids long. Germline CDR1 reads MDHEN; CDR2 reads SYDVKM. CDR3: CASKDRGPSYEQYF. CDR3 coding DNA: TGTGCCAGCAAGGACAGGGGCCCTTCCTACGAGCAGTACTTC.

This clonotype was counted between two and nine times. In nucleotides, the CDR3 is TGTGCCAGCAGCGGCCGCCCCTCGGGAGCTCGTGAAAAACTGTTTTTT. Translated: CASSGRPSGAREKLFF. V usage is TRBV9 and J usage is TRBJ1-4, with D hard to call. Trimming stripped 3 bases from V and 7 bases from J, with 19 bases between. Germline CDR1 and CDR2: SGDLS and YYNGEE. The CDR3 is 16 amino acids.

This CDR3 is CASSPYGSGEQYF. The DNA of the CDR3 is TGTGCCAGCAGCCCATATGGGAGCGGCGAGCAGTACTTC. The chain carries TRBV7-2 and TRBJ2-5, with D tentatively TRBD2 (5 bases). The J call may not be correct, given that the DNA end is closer to TRBJ2-7. The CDR3 consists of 13 residues. The germline CDR1 and CDR2 sequences are SGHTA and FQGNSA.

This chain links TRBV14 with TRBJ2-5, with a possible D match to TRBD1 (5 bases). The J call may be faulty, since TRBJ2-7 better matches the DNA end. From germline, CDR1 is SGHDN and CDR2 FVKESK. This CDR3 region has 16 residues. CDR3 region: CASSPRVGFGTYEQYF. The CDR3 nucleotides read TGTGCCAGCAGCCCCAGGGTGGGTTTTGGGACCTACGAGCAGTACTTC.